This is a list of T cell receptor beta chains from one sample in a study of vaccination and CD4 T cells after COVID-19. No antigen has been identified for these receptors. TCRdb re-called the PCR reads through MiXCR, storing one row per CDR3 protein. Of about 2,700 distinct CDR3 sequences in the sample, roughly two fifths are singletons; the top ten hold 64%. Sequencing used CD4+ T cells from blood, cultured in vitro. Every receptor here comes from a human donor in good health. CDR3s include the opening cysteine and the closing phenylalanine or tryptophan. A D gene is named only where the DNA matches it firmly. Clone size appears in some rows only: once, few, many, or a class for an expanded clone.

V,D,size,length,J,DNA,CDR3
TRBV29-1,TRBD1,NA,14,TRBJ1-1,TGCAGCGGGGCGGGGCGGACAGGGAACACTGAAGCTTTCTTT,CSGAGRTGNTEAFF
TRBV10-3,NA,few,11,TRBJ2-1,TGTGCCATCAGTGAGTATTTATGGCAGTTCTTC,CAISEYLWQFF
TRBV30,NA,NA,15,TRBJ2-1,TGTGCCTGGAGGTCCCCAAGGACTTCGTACAATGAGCAGTTCTTC,CAWRSPRTSYNEQFF
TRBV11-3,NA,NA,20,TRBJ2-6,TGTGCCAGCAGCTTAGAATGGGTAGGGCAGGGATTCTCTGGGGCCAACGTCCTGACTTTC,CASSLEWVGQGFSGANVLTF
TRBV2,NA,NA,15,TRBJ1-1,TGTGCCAGCAGTGTTCCGGGCAGGGAGGACACTGAAGCTTTCTTT,CASSVPGREDTEAFF
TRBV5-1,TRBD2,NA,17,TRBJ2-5,TGCGCCAGCAGGCCGACCGGGACTAGCGGCCTCCAAGAGACCCAGTACTTC,CASRPTGTSGLQETQYF
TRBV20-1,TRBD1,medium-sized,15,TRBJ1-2,TGCAGTGCTAGAGACTATGGACAGGGCTGGGCTGGCTACACCTTC,CSARDYGQGWAGYTF
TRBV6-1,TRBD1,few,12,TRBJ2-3,TGTGCCAGCAGTCCAGGGGGAGATACGCAGTATTTT,CASSPGGDTQYF
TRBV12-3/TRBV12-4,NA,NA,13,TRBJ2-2,TGTGCCAGCAGGTCCTCGAACACCGGGGAGCTGTTTTTT,CASRSSNTGELFF
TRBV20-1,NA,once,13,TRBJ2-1,TGCAGTGCTAGGGCGGCAGGGGGGGGTGAGCAGTTCTTC,CSARAAGGGEQFF
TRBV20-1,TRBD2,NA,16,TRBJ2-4,TGCAGTGCTAAAGGACTAGCGGACCTAGCCAAAAACATTCAGTACTTC,CSAKGLADLAKNIQYF
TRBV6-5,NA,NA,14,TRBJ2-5,TGTGCCAGCAGTTACTCCAGAGGGCAAGAGACCCAGTACTTC,CASSYSRGQETQYF
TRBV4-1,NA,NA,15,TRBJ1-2,TGCGCCAGCAGCCCTCAGGAGGGTTTGAACCATGGCTACACCTTC,CASSPQEGLNHGYTF
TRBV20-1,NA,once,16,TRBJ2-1,TGCAGTGCTAGAGATGTCAGGACTTTCTTCTACAATGAGCAGTTCTTC,CSARDVRTFFYNEQFF
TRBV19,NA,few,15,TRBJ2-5,TGTGCCAGTAGTATAGCAGTAGCCCTCCAAGAGACCCAGTACTTC,CASSIAVALQETQYF
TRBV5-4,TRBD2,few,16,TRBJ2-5,TGTGCCAGCAGCTTGGGGGCTAGCGGGTACCAAGAGACCCAGTACTTC,CASSLGASGYQETQYF
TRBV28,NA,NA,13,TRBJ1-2,TGTGCCAGCAGTTTTGGGAGGATGAGGGGCTACACCTTC,CASSFGRMRGYTF
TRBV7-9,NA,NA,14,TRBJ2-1,TGTGCCAGCAGCTTCGGCAGGGGAGTGGATGAGCAGTTCTTC,CASSFGRGVDEQFF
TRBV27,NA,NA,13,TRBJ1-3,TGTGCCAGCATTCCGACAGTTGGAAACACCATATATTTT,CASIPTVGNTIYF
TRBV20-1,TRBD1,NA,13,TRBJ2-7,TGCAGTGCCCCACAGGGGGCGCATCGCGAGCAGTACTTC,CSAPQGAHREQYF
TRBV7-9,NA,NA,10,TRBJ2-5,TGTGCCAGCAGCTCAGAAACCCAGTACTTC,CASSSETQYF
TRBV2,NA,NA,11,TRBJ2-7,TGTGCCAGCAGGGACTTCTACGAGCAGTACTTC,CASRDFYEQYF
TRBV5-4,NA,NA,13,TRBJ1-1,TGTGCCAGCAGCTGGTTAGAGAACACTGAAGCTTTCTTT,CASSWLENTEAFF
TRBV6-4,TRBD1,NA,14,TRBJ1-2,TGTGCCAGCCGAAGTGACAGGGCTGGGGGTGGCTACACCTTC,CASRSDRAGGGYTF
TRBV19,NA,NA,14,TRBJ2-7,TGTGCCAGTAGTCCAGACCGGAGCTCCTACGAGCAGTACTTC,CASSPDRSSYEQYF
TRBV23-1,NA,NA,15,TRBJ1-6,TGCGCCAGCAGTGCGGAGGAGGACGAGAATTCACCCCTCCACTTT,CASSAEEDENSPLHF
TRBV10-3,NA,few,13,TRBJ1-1,TGTGCCATCAGTGAGTCCGGGGGGCCTGAAGCTTTCTTT,CAISESGGPEAFF
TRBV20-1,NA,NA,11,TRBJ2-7,TGCAGTGCTAGAGATAGCTACGAGCAGTACTTC,CSARDSYEQYF
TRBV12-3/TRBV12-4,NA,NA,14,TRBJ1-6,TGTGCCAGCAGTAGTAAGGGTGGTGATTCACCCCTCCACTTT,CASSSKGGDSPLHF
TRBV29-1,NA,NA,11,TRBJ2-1,TGCAGCGGCGTGGGATTCATTGAGCAGTTCTTC,CSGVGFIEQFF
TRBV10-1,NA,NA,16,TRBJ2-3,TGCGCCAGCAGGCTCTCGGGCGGGGCCGTTCCAGATACGCAGTATTTT,CASRLSGGAVPDTQYF
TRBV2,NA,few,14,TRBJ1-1,TGTGCCAGCAGTTCAAGTTCCGCGCGGGGTGAAGCTTTCTTT,CASSSSSARGEAFF
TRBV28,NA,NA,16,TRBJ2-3,TGTGCCAGCAGTTTATCGCGGACGGGTCTCACAGATACGCAGTATTTT,CASSLSRTGLTDTQYF
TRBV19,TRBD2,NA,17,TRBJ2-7,TGTGCCAGTACCCCGATGGGACTAGCGGATAATCCCTACGAGCAGTACTTC,CASTPMGLADNPYEQYF
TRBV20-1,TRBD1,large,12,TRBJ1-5,TGCAGTGCTAGAACAGGGGGTCAGCCCCAGCATTTT,CSARTGGQPQHF
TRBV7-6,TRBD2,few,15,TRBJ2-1,TGTGCCAGCCGCACGGGTAGCGGGAGGGCCTATGAGCAGTTCTTC,CASRTGSGRAYEQFF
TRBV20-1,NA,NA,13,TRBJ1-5,TGCAGTACCGGGGGGAAGAGCAATCAGCCCCAGCATTTT,CSTGGKSNQPQHF
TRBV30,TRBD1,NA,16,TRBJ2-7,TGTGCCTGGAGTGTACGAAGGACAGGGGCTGCCTACGAGCAGTACTTC,CAWSVRRTGAAYEQYF
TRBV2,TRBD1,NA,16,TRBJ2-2,TGTGCCAGCAGTCCGGACAGGGGTGTGGACACCGGGGAGCTGTTTTTT,CASSPDRGVDTGELFF
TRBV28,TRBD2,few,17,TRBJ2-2,TGTGCCAGCAGTTTATCAATACGACTAGCGGGAACCGGGGAGCTGTTTTTT,CASSLSIRLAGTGELFF
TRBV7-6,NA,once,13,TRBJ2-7,TGTGCCAGCAGCGCGGGACCCACCTACGAGCAGTACTTC,CASSAGPTYEQYF
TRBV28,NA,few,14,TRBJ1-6,TGTGCCGGGGTCACCGTTATAATAACTTCACCCCTCCACTTT,CAGVTVIITSPLHF
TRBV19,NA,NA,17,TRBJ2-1,TGTGCCAGTAGTATAGGGGACCCATGGAGCTCCTACAATGAGCAGTTCTTC,CASSIGDPWSSYNEQFF
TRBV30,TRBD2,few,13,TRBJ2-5,TGTGCCTGGAGTCTTGCGGGGGGAGAGACCCAGTACTTC,CAWSLAGGETQYF
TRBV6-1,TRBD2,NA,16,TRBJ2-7,TGTGCCAGCAGACTAGCGGGGGGCCCAAGCTCCTACGAGCAGTACTTC,CASRLAGGPSSYEQYF
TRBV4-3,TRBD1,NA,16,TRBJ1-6,TGCGCCAGCAGCCAAGATTCAGGGGGAGGGAATTCACCCCTCCACTTT,CASSQDSGGGNSPLHF
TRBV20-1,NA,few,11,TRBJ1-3,TGCAGTGCCAGAGACTCTTACTCAATATATTTT,CSARDSYSIYF
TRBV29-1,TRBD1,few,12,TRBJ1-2,TGCAGCGTTGCCGGACAGGGTGAAGGCTACACCTTC,CSVAGQGEGYTF
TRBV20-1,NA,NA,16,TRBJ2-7,TGCAGTGCTAGAGATCTCCGACTATTAGGGACCTACGAGCAGTACTTC,CSARDLRLLGTYEQYF
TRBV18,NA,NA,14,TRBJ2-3,TGTGCCAGCTCACCTTATAGAAGCACAGATACGCAGTATTTT,CASSPYRSTDTQYF
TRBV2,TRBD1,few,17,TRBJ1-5,TGTGCCAGCAGTGGAGCTCCAGGGGGATTTAGTAATCAGCCCCAGCATTTT,CASSGAPGGFSNQPQHF